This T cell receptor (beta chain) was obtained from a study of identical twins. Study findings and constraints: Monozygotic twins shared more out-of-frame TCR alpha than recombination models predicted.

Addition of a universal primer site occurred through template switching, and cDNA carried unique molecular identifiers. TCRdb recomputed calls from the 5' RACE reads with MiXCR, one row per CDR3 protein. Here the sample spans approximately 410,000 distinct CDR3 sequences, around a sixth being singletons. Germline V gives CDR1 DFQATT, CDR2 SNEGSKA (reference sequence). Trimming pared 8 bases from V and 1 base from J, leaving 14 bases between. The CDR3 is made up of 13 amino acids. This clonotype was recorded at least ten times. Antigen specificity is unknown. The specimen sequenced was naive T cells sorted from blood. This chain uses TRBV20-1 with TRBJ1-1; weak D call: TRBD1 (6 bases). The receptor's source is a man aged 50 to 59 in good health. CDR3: CSSTGPSNTEAFF. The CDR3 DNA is TGCAGTTCGACAGGCCCCTCGAACACTGAAGCTTTCTTT.